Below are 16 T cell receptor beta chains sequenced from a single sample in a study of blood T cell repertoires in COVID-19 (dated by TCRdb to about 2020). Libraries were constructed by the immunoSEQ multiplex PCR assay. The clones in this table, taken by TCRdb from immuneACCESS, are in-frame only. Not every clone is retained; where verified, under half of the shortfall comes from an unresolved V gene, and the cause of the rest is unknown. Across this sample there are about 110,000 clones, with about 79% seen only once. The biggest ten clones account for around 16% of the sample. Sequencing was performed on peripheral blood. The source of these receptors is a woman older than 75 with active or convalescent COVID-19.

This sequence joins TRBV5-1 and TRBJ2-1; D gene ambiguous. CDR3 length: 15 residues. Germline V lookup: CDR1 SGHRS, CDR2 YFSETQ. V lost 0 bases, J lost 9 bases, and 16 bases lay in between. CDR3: CASSLAEFKYGEQFF. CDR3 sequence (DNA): TGCGCCAGCAGCTTGGCTGAATTTAAGTACGGTGAGCAGTTCTTC.

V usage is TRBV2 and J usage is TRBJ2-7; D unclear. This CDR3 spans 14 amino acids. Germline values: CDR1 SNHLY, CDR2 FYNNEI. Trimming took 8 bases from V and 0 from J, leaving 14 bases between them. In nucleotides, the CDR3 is TGTGCCAGCTCGGTCCTGTACAGCTCCTACGAGCAGTACTTC. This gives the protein CASSVLYSSYEQYF. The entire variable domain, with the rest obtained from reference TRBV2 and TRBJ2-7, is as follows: EPEVTQTPSHQVTQMGQEVILRCVPISNHLYFYWYRQILGQKVEFLVSFYNNEISEKSEIFDDQFSVERPDGSNFTLKIRSTKLEDSAMYFCASSVLYSSYEQYFGPGTRLTVT.

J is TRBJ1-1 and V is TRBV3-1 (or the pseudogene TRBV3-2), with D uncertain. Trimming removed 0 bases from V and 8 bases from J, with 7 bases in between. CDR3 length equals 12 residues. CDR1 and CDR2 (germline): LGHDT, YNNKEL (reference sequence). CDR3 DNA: TGTGCCAGCAGCCAAGATTGGCAGGAAGCTTTCTTT. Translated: CASSQDWQEAFF.

The CDR3 region is CASSLTARGDEQFF. Here the CDR3 DNA reads TGTGCCAGCAGCTTGACCGCCCGGGGGGATGAGCAGTTCTTC. The chain uses TRBV5-5 and TRBJ2-1; 7 bases are shared with TRBD2. J was trimmed by 8 bases and V by 1 base; bases with no gene match: 6. This CDR3 has 14 residues. Germline V gene data show CDR1 as SGHKS and CDR2 as YYEKEE (reference sequence).

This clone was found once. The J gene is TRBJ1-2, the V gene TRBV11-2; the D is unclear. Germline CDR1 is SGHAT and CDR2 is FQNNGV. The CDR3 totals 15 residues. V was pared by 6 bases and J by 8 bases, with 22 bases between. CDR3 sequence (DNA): TGTGCCAGCAGAAGTCTTACGGGTAACGGGTACGGCTACACCTTC. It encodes CASRSLTGNGYGYTF.

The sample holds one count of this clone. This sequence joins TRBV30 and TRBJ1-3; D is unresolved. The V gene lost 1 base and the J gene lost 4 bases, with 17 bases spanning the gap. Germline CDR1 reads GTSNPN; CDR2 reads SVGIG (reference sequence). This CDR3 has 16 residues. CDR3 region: CAWSARGRGIGNTIYF. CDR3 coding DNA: TGTGCCTGGAGTGCGCGGGGTCGGGGAATCGGAAACACCATATATTTT. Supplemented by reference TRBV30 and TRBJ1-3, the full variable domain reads SQTIHQWPATLVQPVGSPLSLECTVEGTSNPNLYWYRQAAGRGLQLLFYSVGIGQISSEVPQNLSASRPQDRQFILSSKKLLLSDSGFYLCAWSARGRGIGNTIYFGEGSWLTVV.

CDR3 DNA: TGTGCCAGCAGTTACAGGACAGGGGGATACACTGAAGCTTTCTTT. This encodes CASSYRTGGYTEAFF. J is TRBJ1-1 and V is TRBV6-5; the match to TRBD1 covers 10 bases. The J segment lost 3 bases and the V segment lost 2 bases, leaving 3 bases of the junction unmatched. The CDR3 consists of 15 residues. Germline V gene lookup returns CDR1 MNHEY and CDR2 SVGAGI.

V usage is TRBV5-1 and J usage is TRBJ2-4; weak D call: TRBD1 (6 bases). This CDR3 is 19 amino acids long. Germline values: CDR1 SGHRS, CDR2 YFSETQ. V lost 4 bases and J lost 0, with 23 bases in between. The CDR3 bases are TGCGCCAGCAGCGCCGAGGGGGACCAAAGATTCTTAGCCAAAAACATTCAGTACTTC. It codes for CASSAEGDQRFLAKNIQYF.

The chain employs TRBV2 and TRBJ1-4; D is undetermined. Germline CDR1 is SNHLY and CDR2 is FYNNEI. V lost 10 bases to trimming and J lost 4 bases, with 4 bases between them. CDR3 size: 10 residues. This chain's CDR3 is CAIHNEKLFF. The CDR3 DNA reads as TGTGCCATTCATAATGAAAAACTGTTTTTT.

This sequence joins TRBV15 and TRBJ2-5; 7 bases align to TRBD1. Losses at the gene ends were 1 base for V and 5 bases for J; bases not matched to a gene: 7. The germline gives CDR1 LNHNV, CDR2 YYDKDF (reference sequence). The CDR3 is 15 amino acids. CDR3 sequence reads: CATSRGPTGRETQYF. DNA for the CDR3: TGTGCCACCAGCAGAGGTCCGACAGGGCGGGAGACCCAGTACTTC.

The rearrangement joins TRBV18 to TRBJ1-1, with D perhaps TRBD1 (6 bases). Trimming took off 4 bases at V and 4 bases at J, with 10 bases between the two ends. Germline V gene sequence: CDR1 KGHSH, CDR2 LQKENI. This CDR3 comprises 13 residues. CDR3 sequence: CASSLTGSTEAFF. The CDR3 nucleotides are TGTGCCAGCTCACTTACAGGGTCCACTGAAGCTTTCTTT.

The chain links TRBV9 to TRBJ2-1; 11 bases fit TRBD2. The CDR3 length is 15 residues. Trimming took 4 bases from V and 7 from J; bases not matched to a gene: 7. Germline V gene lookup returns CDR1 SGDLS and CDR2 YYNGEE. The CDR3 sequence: CASSWDSGRENEQFF. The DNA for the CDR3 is TGTGCCAGCAGCTGGGATAGCGGGAGGGAGAATGAGCAGTTCTTC.

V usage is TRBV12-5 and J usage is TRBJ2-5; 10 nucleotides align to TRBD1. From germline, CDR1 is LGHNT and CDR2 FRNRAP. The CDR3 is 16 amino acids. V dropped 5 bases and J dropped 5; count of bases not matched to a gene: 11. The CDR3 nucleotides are TGTGCTAGTGGTCTCGGGACAGGGGCTATGCAGGAGACCCAGTACTTC. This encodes CASGLGTGAMQETQYF.

The CDR3 is CATSDLLASSYNEQFF. CDR3 DNA: TGTGCCACCAGTGATTTGTTGGCCAGCTCCTACAATGAGCAGTTCTTC. The chain carries TRBV24-1 and TRBJ2-1; D is unresolved. CDR1 and CDR2 from the germline V gene are KGHDR and SFDVKD. Trimming took 0 bases from V and 0 from J, leaving 8 bases between them. This CDR3 has 16 residues.

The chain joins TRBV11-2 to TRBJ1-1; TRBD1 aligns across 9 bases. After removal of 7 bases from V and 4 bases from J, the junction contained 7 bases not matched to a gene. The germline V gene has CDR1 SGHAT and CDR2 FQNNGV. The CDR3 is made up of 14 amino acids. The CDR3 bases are TGTGCCAGCAACCTCAGGGACAGGGTCACTGAAGCTTTCTTT. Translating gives CASNLRDRVTEAFF.

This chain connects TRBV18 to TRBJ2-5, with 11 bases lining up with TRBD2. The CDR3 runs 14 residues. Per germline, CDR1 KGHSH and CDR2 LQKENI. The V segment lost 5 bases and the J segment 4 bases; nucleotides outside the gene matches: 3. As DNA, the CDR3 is TGTGCCAGCTCAAGAACTAGCGGGAGAGAGACCCAGTACTTC. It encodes CASSRTSGRETQYF.